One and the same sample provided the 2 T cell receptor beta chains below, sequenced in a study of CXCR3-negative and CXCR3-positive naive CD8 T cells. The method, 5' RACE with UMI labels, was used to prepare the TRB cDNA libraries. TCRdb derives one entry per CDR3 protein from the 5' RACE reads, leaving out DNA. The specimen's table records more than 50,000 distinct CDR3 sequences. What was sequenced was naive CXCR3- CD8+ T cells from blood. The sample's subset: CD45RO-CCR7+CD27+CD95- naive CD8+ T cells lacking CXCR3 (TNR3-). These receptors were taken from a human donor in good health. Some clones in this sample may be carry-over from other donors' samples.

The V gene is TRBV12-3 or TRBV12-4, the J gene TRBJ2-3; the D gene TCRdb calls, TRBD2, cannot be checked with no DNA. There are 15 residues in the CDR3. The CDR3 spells CASSRSGILTDTQYF.

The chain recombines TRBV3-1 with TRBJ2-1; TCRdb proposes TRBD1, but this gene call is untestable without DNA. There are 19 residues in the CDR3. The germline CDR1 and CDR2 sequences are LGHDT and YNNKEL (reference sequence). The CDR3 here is CASSQVWDEGTGEYNEQFF.